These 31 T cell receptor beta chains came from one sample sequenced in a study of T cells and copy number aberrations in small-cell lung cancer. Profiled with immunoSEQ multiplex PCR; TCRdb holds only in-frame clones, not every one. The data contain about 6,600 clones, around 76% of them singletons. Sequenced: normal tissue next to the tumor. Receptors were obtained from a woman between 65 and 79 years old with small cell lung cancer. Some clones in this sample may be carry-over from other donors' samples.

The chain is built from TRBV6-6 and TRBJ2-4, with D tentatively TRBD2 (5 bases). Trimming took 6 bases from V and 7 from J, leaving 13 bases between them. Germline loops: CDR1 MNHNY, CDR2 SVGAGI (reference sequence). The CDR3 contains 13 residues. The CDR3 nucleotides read TGTGCCAGCAGACTCAACTCGGGGAACATTCAGTACTTC. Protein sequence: CASRLNSGNIQYF.

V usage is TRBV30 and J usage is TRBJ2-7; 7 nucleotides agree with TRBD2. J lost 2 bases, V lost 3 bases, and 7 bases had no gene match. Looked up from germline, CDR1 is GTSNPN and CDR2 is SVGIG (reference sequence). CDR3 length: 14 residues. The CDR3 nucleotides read TGTGCCTGGAGAAAGGCGGGAGACGCCTACGAGCAGTACTTC. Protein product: CAWRKAGDAYEQYF.

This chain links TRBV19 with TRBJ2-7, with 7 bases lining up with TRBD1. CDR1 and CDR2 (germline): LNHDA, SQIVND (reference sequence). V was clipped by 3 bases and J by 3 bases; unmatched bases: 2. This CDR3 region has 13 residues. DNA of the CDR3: TGTGCCAGTAGTATGGACAGGAACTACGAGCAGTACTTC. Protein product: CASSMDRNYEQYF. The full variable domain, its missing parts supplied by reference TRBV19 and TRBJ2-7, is DGGITQSPKYLFRKEGQNVTLSCEQNLNHDAMYWYRQDPGQGLRLIYYSQIVNDFQKGDIAEGYSVSREKKESFPLTVTSAQKNPTAFYLCASSMDRNYEQYFGPGTRLTVT.

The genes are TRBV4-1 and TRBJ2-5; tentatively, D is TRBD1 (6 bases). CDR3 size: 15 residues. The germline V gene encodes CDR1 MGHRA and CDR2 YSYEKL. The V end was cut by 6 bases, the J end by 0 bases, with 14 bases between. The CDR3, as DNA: TGCGCCAGCAGTCTTACCTGGGACAACCAAGAGACCCAGTACTTC. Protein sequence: CASSLTWDNQETQYF.

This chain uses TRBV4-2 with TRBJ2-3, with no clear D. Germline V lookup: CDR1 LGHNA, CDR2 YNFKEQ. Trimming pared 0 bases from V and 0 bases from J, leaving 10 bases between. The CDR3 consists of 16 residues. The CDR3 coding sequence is TGTGCCAGCAGCCAAGATCCGGGTGTTAGCACAGATACGCAGTATTTT. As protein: CASSQDPGVSTDTQYF.

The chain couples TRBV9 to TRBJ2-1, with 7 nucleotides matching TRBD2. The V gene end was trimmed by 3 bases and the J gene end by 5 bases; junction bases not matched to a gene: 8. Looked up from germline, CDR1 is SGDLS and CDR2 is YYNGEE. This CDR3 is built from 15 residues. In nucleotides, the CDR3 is TGTGCCAGCAGCGGGGCAGGACTAGTTAACAATGAGCAGTTCTTC. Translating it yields CASSGAGLVNNEQFF.

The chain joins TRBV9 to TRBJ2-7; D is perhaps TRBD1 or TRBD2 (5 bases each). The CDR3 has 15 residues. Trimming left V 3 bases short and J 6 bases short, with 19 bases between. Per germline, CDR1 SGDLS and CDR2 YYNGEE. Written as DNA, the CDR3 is TGTGCCAGCAGCGCCTCCGGGACCCTTGGCGCCGAGCAGTACTTC. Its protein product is CASSASGTLGAEQYF.

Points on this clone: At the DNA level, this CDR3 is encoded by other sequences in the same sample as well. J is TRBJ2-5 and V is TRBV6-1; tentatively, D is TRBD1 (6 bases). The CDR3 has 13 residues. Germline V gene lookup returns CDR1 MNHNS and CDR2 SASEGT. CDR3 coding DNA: TGTGAGACTAAAGGACAGCACCAAGAGACCCAGTACTTC. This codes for CETKGQHQETQYF.

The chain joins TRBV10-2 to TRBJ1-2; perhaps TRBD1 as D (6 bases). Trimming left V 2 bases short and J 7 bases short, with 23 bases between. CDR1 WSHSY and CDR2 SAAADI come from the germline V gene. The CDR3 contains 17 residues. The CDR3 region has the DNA TGCGCCAGCAGTGAGGGACTAATCGGACAGTCCTCCGGTGGCTACACCTTC. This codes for CASSEGLIGQSSGGYTF.

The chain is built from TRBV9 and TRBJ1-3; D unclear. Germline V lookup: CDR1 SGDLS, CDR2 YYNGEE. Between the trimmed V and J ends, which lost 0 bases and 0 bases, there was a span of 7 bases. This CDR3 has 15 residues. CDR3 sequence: CASSVELSSGNTIYF. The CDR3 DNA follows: TGTGCCAGCAGCGTAGAACTGAGCTCTGGAAACACCATATATTTT. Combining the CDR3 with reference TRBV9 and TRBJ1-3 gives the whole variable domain DSGVTQTPKHLITATGQRVTLRCSPRSGDLSVYWYQQSLDQGLQFLIQYYNGEERAKGNILERFSAQQFPDLHSELNLSSLELGDSALYFCASSVELSSGNTIYFGEGSWLTVV.

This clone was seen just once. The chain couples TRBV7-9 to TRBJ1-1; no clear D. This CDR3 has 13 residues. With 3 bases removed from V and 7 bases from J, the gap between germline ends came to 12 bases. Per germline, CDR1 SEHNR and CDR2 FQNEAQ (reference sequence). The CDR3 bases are TGTGCCAGCAGCTTCGCCCCAGGCCTTGAAGCTTTCTTT. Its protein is CASSFAPGLEAFF.

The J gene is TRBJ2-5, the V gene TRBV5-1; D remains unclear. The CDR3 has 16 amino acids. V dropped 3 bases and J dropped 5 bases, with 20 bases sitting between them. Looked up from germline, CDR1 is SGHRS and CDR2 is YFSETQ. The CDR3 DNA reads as TGCGCCAGCAGCTCCTCTAGGCCACCCGTCCGGGAGACCCAGTACTTC. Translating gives CASSSSRPPVRETQYF.

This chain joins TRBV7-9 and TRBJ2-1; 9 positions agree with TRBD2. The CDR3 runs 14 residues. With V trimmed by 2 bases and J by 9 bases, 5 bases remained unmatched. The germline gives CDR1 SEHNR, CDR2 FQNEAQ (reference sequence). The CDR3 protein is CASSLLAGAAEQFF. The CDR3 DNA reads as TGTGCCAGCAGCTTATTAGCGGGAGCGGCTGAGCAGTTCTTC. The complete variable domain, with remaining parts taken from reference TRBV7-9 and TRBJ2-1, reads DTGVSQNPRHKITKRGQNVTFRCDPISEHNRLYWYRQTLGQGPEFLTYFQNEAQLEKSRLLSDRFSAERPKGSFSTLEIQRTEQGDSAMYLCASSLLAGAAEQFFGPGTRLTVL.

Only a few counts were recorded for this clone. This CDR3 is CASSLTDNEQFF. The DNA of the CDR3 is TGCGCCAGCAGCCTAACTGACAATGAGCAGTTCTTC. The V and J genes are TRBV5-1 and TRBJ2-1, with D unclear. Deletions cut 4 bases from V and 5 bases from J, with 7 bases between. Germline loops: CDR1 SGHRS, CDR2 YFSETQ. CDR3 length equals 12 residues.

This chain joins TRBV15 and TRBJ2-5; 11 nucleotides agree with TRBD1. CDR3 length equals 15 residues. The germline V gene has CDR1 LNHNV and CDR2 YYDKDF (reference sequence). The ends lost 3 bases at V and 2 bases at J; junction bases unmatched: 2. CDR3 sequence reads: CATSRDRGPQETQYF. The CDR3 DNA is TGTGCCACCAGCAGGGACAGGGGGCCGCAAGAGACCCAGTACTTC.

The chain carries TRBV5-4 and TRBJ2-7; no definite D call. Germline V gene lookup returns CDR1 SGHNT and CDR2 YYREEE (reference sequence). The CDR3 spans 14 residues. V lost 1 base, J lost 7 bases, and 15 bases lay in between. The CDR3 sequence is CASSLSRVLGEQYF. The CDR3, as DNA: TGTGCCAGCAGCTTGTCTCGGGTCCTCGGTGAGCAGTACTTC.

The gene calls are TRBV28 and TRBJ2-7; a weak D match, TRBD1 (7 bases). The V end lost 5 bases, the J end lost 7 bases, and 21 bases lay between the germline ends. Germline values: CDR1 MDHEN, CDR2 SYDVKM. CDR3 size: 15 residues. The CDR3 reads CASSPRRDRGDEQYF. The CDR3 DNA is TGTGCCAGCAGTCCTAGGCGGGACAGAGGGGATGAGCAGTACTTC.

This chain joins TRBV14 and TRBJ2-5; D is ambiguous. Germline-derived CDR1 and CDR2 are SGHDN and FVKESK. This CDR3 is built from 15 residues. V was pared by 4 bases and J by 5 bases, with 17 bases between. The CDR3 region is CASSPTVSRPETQYF. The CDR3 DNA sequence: TGTGCCAGCAGCCCCACGGTTTCGAGACCCGAGACCCAGTACTTC.

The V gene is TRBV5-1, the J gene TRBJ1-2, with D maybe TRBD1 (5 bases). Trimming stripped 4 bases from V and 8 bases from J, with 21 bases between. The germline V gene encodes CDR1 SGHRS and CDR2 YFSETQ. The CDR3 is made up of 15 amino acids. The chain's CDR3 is CASSALFGTPWGYTF. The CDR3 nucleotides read TGCGCCAGCAGCGCTCTCTTCGGGACCCCGTGGGGCTACACCTTC.

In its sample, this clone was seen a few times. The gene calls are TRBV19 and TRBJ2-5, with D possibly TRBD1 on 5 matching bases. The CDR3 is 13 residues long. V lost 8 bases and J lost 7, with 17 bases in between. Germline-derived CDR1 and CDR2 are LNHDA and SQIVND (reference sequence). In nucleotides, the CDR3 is TGTGCCAGTCACGAGGCAGGGTCATGGACCCAGTACTTC. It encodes CASHEAGSWTQYF.

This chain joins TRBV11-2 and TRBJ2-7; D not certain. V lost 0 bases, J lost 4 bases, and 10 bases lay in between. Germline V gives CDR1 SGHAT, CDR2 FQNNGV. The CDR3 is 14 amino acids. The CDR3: CASSLDRFSYEQYF. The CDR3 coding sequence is TGTGCCAGCAGCTTAGACAGGTTTTCGTACGAGCAGTACTTC.

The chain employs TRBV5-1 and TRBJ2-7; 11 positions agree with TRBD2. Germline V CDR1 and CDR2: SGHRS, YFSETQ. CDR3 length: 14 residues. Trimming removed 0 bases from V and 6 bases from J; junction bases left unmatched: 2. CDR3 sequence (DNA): TGCGCCAGCAGCTTGGATCTAGCGGGAGGCGAGCAGTACTTC. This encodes CASSLDLAGGEQYF.

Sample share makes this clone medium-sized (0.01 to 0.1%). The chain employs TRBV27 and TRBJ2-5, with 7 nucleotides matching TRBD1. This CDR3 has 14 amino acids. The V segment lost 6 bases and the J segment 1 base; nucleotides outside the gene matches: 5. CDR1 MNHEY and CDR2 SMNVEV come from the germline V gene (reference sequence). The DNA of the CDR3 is TGTGCCAGCAGGATAACAGGGGCCCAAGAGACCCAGTACTTC. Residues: CASRITGAQETQYF.

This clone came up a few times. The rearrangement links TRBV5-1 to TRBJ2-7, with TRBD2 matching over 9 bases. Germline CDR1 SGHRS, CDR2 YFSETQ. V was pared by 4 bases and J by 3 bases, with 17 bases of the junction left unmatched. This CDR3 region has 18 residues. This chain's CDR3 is CASSPRGSGRVFGYEQYF. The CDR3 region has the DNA TGCGCCAGCAGCCCCCGAGGTAGCGGGAGAGTTTTCGGCTACGAGCAGTACTTC.

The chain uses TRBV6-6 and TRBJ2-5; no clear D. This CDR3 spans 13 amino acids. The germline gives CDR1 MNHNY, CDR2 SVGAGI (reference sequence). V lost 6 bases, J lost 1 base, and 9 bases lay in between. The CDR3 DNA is TGTGCCAGCAGCCAAAGCGTCCAAGAGACCCAGTACTTC. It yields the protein CASSQSVQETQYF.

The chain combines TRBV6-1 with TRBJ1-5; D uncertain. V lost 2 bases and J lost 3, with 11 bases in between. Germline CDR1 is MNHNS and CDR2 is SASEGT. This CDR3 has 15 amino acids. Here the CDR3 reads CASSERAGYNQPQHF. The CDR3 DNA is TGTGCCAGCAGTGAAAGGGCGGGGTACAATCAGCCCCAGCATTTT.

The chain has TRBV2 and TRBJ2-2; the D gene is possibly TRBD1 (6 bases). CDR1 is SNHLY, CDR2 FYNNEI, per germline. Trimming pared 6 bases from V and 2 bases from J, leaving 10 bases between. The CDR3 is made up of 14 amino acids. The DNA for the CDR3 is TGTGCCAGCAGGACGGGACAAAACACCGGGGAGCTGTTTTTT. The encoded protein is CASRTGQNTGELFF.

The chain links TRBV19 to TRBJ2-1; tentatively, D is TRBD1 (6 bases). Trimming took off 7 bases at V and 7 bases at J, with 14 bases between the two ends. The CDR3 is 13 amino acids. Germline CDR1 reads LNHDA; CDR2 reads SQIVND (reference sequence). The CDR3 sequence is CASIGQGKNEQFF. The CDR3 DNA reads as TGTGCCAGTATCGGTCAGGGGAAAAATGAGCAGTTCTTC.

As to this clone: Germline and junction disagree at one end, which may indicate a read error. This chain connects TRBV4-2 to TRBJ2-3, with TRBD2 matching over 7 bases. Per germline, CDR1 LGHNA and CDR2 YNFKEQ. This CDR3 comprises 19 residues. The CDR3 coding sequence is TGTGCCAGCAGCCAAGAGCTCCCGTCTAGCGGAATAAGCACAGATACGCAATATTTT. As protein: CASSQELPSSGISTDTQYF.

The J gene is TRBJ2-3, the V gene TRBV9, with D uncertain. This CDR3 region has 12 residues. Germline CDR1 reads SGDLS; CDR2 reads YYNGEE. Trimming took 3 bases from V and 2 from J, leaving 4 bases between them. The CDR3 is CASSGDTDTQYF. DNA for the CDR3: TGTGCCAGCAGCGGTGACACAGATACGCAGTATTTT.

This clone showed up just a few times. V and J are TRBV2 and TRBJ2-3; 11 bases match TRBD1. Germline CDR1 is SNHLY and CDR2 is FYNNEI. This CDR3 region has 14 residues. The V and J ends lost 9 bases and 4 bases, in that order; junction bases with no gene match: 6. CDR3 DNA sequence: TGTGCCAGTAACCGGGACAGGGGGTCAGATACGCAGTATTTT. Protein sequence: CASNRDRGSDTQYF.